Each of the 12 T cell receptor beta chains below was sequenced from the same sample in a study of cytomegalovirus exposure and HLA in healthy donors. The PCR used 60 Vbeta and 13 Jbeta primers. Sequencing used immunoSEQ multiplex PCR; TCRdb keeps in-frame clones, though not all of them. The sample consists of roughly 230,000 clones, about 85% of them appearing once. Specimen: PBMCs. The receptors shown here come from a girl between 2 and 10 years old in good health and CMV-seronegative.

V and J are TRBV19 and TRBJ1-5; 9 bases map to TRBD1. Germline V gives CDR1 LNHDA, CDR2 SQIVND (reference sequence). The CDR3 has 15 amino acids. The V and J ends lost 6 bases and 7 bases, in that order; junction bases with no gene match: 10. The CDR3 bases are TGTGCCAGTAGATATCACAGGGGGCGCGAACAGCCCCAGCATTTT. Translation: CASRYHRGREQPQHF. The variable domain in full, with the rest retrieved from reference TRBV19 and TRBJ1-5, is DGGITQSPKYLFRKEGQNVTLSCEQNLNHDAMYWYRQDPGQGLRLIYYSQIVNDFQKGDIAEGYSVSREKKESFPLTVTSAQKNPTAFYLCASRYHRGREQPQHFGDGTRLSIL.

The chain employs TRBV25-1 and TRBJ2-3, with a weak D call TRBD2 (5 bases). Germline V gene data show CDR1 as MGHDK and CDR2 as SYGVNS. V lost 1 base and J lost 2, with 10 bases in between. The CDR3 has 15 residues. CDR3 DNA: TGTGCCAGCAGTGAATCAAGCGGTGTCACAGATACGCAGTATTTT. Protein: CASSESSGVTDTQYF.

This clone was detected only once. This sequence joins TRBV6-6 and TRBJ2-7, with D tentatively TRBD1 (6 bases). This CDR3 has 12 amino acids. Germline V gene lookup returns CDR1 MNHNY and CDR2 SVGAGI (reference sequence). Trimming stripped 4 bases from V and 6 bases from J, with 10 bases between. In DNA form, the CDR3 reads TGTGCCAGCAGTTCACAGGGTCTCGAGCAGTACTTC. Residues: CASSSQGLEQYF.

V is TRBV30 and J is TRBJ1-1; TRBD1 matches 7 bases. Germline values: CDR1 GTSNPN, CDR2 SVGIG (reference sequence). The CDR3 has 15 residues. Unmatched junction bases numbered 8, after V lost 0 bases and J lost 4 bases. The chain's CDR3 is CAWSVRERGRTEAFF. DNA of the CDR3: TGTGCCTGGAGTGTCCGCGAAAGGGGGCGCACTGAAGCTTTCTTT.

The chain combines TRBV15 with TRBJ2-2, with 8 bases lining up with TRBD2. The CDR3 has 15 residues. Germline loops: CDR1 LNHNV, CDR2 YYDKDF (reference sequence). J lost 0 bases, V lost 6 bases, and 3 bases had no gene match. The CDR3 sequence: CATSISGANTGELFF. In nucleotides, the CDR3 is TGTGCCACCAGTATTAGCGGGGCGAACACCGGGGAGCTGTTTTTT.

Here the CDR3 reads CAWSGRTAYEQYF. The DNA of the CDR3 is TGTGCCTGGAGTGGTAGGACTGCTTACGAGCAGTACTTC. This sequence joins TRBV30 and TRBJ2-7; a possible D gene is TRBD2 (5 bases). CDR1 is GTSNPN, CDR2 SVGIG, per germline (reference sequence). Trimming stripped 1 base from V and 4 bases from J, with 11 bases between. This CDR3 region has 13 residues.

The table lists this clone with a count of one. The chain has TRBV29-1 and TRBJ1-1; TRBD1 might be the D (5 bases). Germline CDR1 reads SQVTM; CDR2 reads ANQGSEA. CDR3 length: 13 residues. Trimming cost V 5 bases and J 8 bases, with 18 bases left between them. CDR3 DNA: TGCAGCGTTTTGCGAGGCAGGGATCTCGAAGCTTTCTTT. Translating it yields CSVLRGRDLEAFF.

The chain couples TRBV6-1 to TRBJ1-1; 8 positions agree with TRBD1. J gave up 4 bases and V 0 bases, and 4 bases lay outside the gene matches. The CDR3 covers 15 residues. The germline V gene encodes CDR1 MNHNS and CDR2 SASEGT. CDR3 nucleotides: TGTGCCAGCAGTGAAGCGACAGGGGAAGTCACTGAAGCTTTCTTT. Encoded protein: CASSEATGEVTEAFF.

This chain links TRBV27 with TRBJ2-7; a possible D gene is TRBD1 (6 bases). CDR1 and CDR2 (germline): MNHEY, SMNVEV (reference sequence). The CDR3 runs to 16 residues. The V gene lost 0 bases and the J gene lost 1 base, with 13 bases spanning the gap. The CDR3 sequence is CASSLSSGTLSYEQYF. The CDR3 DNA reads as TGTGCCAGCAGTTTATCCTCCGGGACACTGTCCTACGAGCAGTACTTC.

This clone has only one observation. The chain combines TRBV29-1 with TRBJ1-1, with TRBD1 as a possible D gene (6 bases). The CDR3 runs to 17 residues. Germline V gene data show CDR1 as SQVTM and CDR2 as ANQGSEA. Trimming left V 6 bases short and J 3 bases short, with 26 bases between. In DNA form, the CDR3 reads TGCAGCGTCGCCACCCCCCCGGCAGGGGAGTGGGACACTGAAGCTTTCTTT. Translation gives CSVATPPAGEWDTEAFF.

The genes are TRBV30 and TRBJ2-2; weak D call: TRBD2 (6 bases). There are 14 residues in the CDR3. The germline V and J ends were trimmed by 4 bases and 6 bases, with 15 bases remaining between them. CDR1 and CDR2 (germline): GTSNPN, SVGIG (reference sequence). CDR3 sequence (DNA): TGTGCCTGGAACCGGGACTCGAGGGCCGGGGAGCTGTTTTTT. Protein sequence: CAWNRDSRAGELFF.

This clone was seen only once. V gene TRBV4-1 combines with J gene TRBJ1-5; D is unresolved. Germline loops: CDR1 MGHRA, CDR2 YSYEKL. This CDR3 region has 17 residues. V was shortened by 0 bases and J by 4 bases, with 16 bases between the two germline ends. The CDR3 DNA reads TGCGCCAGCAGCCAAGAAAGGTTGACATGGGTGAATCAGCCCCAGCATTTT. This gives the protein CASSQERLTWVNQPQHF.